The TCR beta chain under discussion was sequenced for a study of T cell changes during pregnancy in multiple sclerosis. Data came from immunoSEQ multiplex PCR; TCRdb stores just in-frame clones and leaves some out. This sample has about 100,000 clones, with approximately 90% found just once. Germline assignment: CDR1 MNHEY and CDR2 SVGAGI. The V gene lost 0 bases and the J gene lost 0 bases, with 9 bases spanning the gap. The CDR3 has 16 residues. This clone was seen only a few times. Sample: peripheral blood, taken after pregnancy. The sequence derives from a female donor with multiple sclerosis, enrolled in a pregnancy study. The rearrangement links TRBV6-5 to TRBJ1-5; D gene ambiguous. The CDR3 here is CASSYSTPNSNQPQHF. The CDR3 region has the DNA TGTGCCAGCAGTTACTCGACACCTAATAGCAATCAGCCCCAGCATTTT.